This T cell receptor (beta chain) is from a study of cytomegalovirus exposure and HLA in healthy donors (dated by TCRdb to the late 2010s). Regarding the complete study: An earlier analysis of approximately 590 of the donors reported about 250 Gb of sequence data and around 110 million unique TCR beta sequences from around 200 million T cells. In a later genetic analysis, genome-wide SNP genotypes for about 65% of the roughly 670 donors were used, and that subset was treated as a discovery cohort. Rather than using new phenotypic data, the later analysis identified candidate immune exposures from TCR beta sequences and from how often those sequences occurred across donors. Donor age, sex, ethnicity and CMV serostatus were collected together with the repertoire data. Every repertoire in the discovery cohort had been generated on one and the same sequencing platform. A later analysis re-examined previously published TCR beta repertoires from roughly 720 donors and added high-resolution HLA genotyping to investigate patterns of TCR occurrence. Across about 370 genotyped donors of the cohort, an average of approximately 240,000 unique TCR beta nucleotide sequences per donor were sequenced, and roughly 20% of those sequences were non-productive. Besides the first cohort of approximately 670 subjects, a separate validation cohort made up of 90 to 150 different subjects was used. About 320 gigabases of sequencing data and tens of millions of unique TCR sequences were included in an early release covering over 600 HLA-typed donors. The study aimed to test whether signatures of past pathogen exposure could be identified by cataloging public T cell receptors. HLA typing covered class I and class II loci at four-digit resolution. The study profiled the T cell repertoires of fewer than 850 subjects by immunosequencing and related them to cytomegalovirus serostatus. Roughly five DR-DQ haplotypes were treated as single units for association and clustering because of strong linkage in the cohort. The study combined high-throughput TCR immunosequencing, statistical association of individual TCRs with disease status, and machine learning to predict cytomegalovirus infection status. An earlier analysis of fewer than 750 of the donors used high-throughput TCR beta sequencing to judge whether each TCR beta V gene segment behaved as functional or pseudogenic. Typing coverage varied by locus: roughly 629-640 donors for A, B, C, DRB1 and DQB1; 522 for DQA1; about 590 for DPA1; fewer than 480 for DPB1. Of the roughly 400 genotyped donors, approximately 82% fell in the genetic ancestry cluster associated with self-reported Caucasian donors. Summary of the overall study and its limitations: Compared with the roughly 600-donor mean, donors in an Asian-associated ancestry cluster had fewer N-insertions in productive TCRs, according to a later genetic analysis. Linkage disequilibrium might explain the correlated functional status among segregating V segments, but an unknown experimental factor could not be excluded. In a later analysis, around 15,000 TCR beta sequences were associated with specific HLA alleles at a false discovery rate of 0.05. According to the authors, the approach could potentially be generalized to other disease states and immunological phenotypes. A later analysis found that most CMV-associated TCR beta chains appeared HLA-restricted, with HLA associations seemingly driven largely by CMV exposure. In a later analysis, several top co-occurrence clusters were reported to appear linked to parvovirus B19, influenza, CMV and Epstein-Barr virus. In a later analysis, HLA-associated TCR beta chains showed more clonal expansion and lower generation probabilities than non-associated chains that were equally common. Roughly uniform sequencing depth across donors was assumed in presence/absence analyses, although this assumption may not hold. Strong co-occurrence of HLA alleles, especially DR and DQ, made assigning TCR associations to individual alleles difficult. In vitro tests confirmed that a few of the cytomegalovirus-associated TCR beta chains recognize cytomegalovirus antigens. The classifier was reported to diagnose cytomegalovirus status with high specificity and sensitivity in both the original and validation cohorts. In an earlier analysis of roughly 500 of the donors, most TCR beta V segments appeared in productive rearrangements about 90% or about 30% of the time, broadly matching IMGT annotations. In the study, some 160 TCR beta chains were listed as associated with cytomegalovirus. The sequencing pipeline was judged likely to have produced a cluster of highly shared sequence variants as a technical artifact. This cohort had only TCR beta chains sequenced, and the lack of alpha or paired-chain data limited which features could be detected. A further reported finding was that TCR beta sequences accurately predicted the HLA-A and HLA-B alleles for most subjects in the first cohort. A later genetic analysis associated a missense DCLRE1C variant with V-gene and J-gene trimming of TCR beta chains, and an independent cohort replicated the association. Because HLA typing was unavailable for some donors at each locus, only the typed subset was used in association tests. For the cohort, immune exposure information was limited to CMV serostatus. Most TCR sequences were observed very rarely across donors, whereas some public TCRs were present in many individuals. In a later analysis, the rate of TCR association differed among HLA loci, with DRB1 alleles having the most associated TCRs and HLA-C alleles having the fewest. Because counts were too low, approximately 15 rarely observed V segments, including chromosome 9 orphons, were excluded from the earlier analysis of 587 of the donors. The 87-base-pair reads could not distinguish some IMGT-functional V segments, including TRBV6-2 and TRBV6-3, so those segments were excluded.

As regards this clone: Its specific antigen is unknown. No base quality information exists; no much larger clone differs at one position.

The cohort was made up of 500 to 850 healthy bone marrow donors. All cohort members were sampled while nominally healthy, although unrecorded immune exposures were likely present. The donor tested CMV seronegative, placing the donor among the approximately 360 seronegative members of the cohort. Each donor provided a peripheral blood sample, and peripheral blood mononuclear cells were used for TCR beta sequencing. The Qiagen DNeasy Blood Extraction Kit was used to extract genomic DNA from the blood cell samples. Taken from the germline V gene, the CDR1 and CDR2 loops are MNHEY and SVGAGI. From the cysteine up to the phenylalanine, the CDR3 has a length of 16 residues. Just CDR3 DNA is preserved here, 48 bases in frame from base 1. The junction shows trimming of 3 bases on V and 6 bases on J, and the gene matches do not reach 13 bases of it. The protocol used for the library was the immunoSEQ multiplex PCR assay. For the multiplex PCR, a mixture combining 60 forward primers for TCR Vbeta segments and 13 reverse primers for TCR Jbeta segments was used. Amplification of the CDR3 region of rearranged TCR beta genes was performed with a multiplex PCR assay on genomic DNA. The amplified TCR beta libraries were sequenced on the Illumina HiSeq System as 87-base-pair reads. On the study's bioinformatics: In a later analysis, tens of millions of unique TCR beta chains were counted across the 650 to 700 repertoires, and around 10 million of these chains were shared by at least two donors. A nearest-neighbor algorithm error-corrected the raw reads and collapsed the reads into unique sequences, merging closely related sequences to remove PCR and sequencing errors. V, D and J gene segments were assigned by aligning CDR3 sequences to IMGT reference sequences. Each retained sequence needed at least a six-nucleotide match to both a V gene segment and a J gene segment. Rearrangements were called productive when the CDR3 lacked stop codons and stayed in frame with V and J; all others were non-productive. Following IMGT convention, CDR3 was defined as the stretch from the second conserved V-encoded cysteine up to the conserved J-encoded phenylalanine. The earlier analysis of fewer than 700 of the donors excluded sequences that lacked an unambiguous match to a single V gene segment. In an earlier analysis of several hundred of the donors, a V segment was called functional when productive rearrangements were above 56.7%, and segregating when the standard deviation between donors exceeded 5%. A statistical classification framework was built to diagnose cytomegalovirus status from the catalog of TCR beta chain sequences. In a later analysis, V and J genes were assigned by comparing TCR nucleotide sequences against IMGT/GENE-DB human TR gene sequences. Using the TCRdist pipeline, a later analysis assigned CDR3 sequences along with most-parsimonious VDJ recombination scenarios. In a later analysis, each TCR beta chain was defined by its CDR3 amino acid sequence together with its V-gene family, and reads without a unique V-gene family were excluded. In a later analysis, several hundred highly shared, low-generation-probability nucleotide sequences were removed to address suspected cross-contamination and a sequencing artifact. In a later analysis, a clonal expansion index was calculated for each public chain from normalized within-repertoire ranks of inferred template counts. Generation probabilities in a later analysis came from a VDJ recombination model fitted to out-of-frame rearrangements, and those results were checked against IGoR. In a later analysis, hypergeometric tests were used to score TCR-TCR, TCR-HLA and TCR-CMV co-occurrence, with a repertoire-size bias correction applied to TCR pairs. In a later analysis, false discovery rates were estimated by permuting HLA or CMV assignments 20 times. In a later analysis, co-occurring TCRs were grouped using DBSCAN, and TCRdist sequence similarity was added for clustering within HLA-allele-positive subsets. For co-occurrence clustering, repertoires with fewer than 30,000 or more than 120,000 public chains were excluded, along with roughly five repertoires with anomalous nucleotide sharing. TCRdb provides this immuneACCESS table in a form limited to in-frame rearrangements. Some clones are lacking; in checked studies, under half of them reflect an unresolved V gene, and why the rest are absent is not known. V and J calls and clone size follow that table, whereas D and trimming were derived from the DNA. For this sample there are some 110,000 clones; 69% appear just once. The top ten clonotypes cover 3% to 3.5% of the sample.

This clonotype was sampled from a man younger than 45 in good health and CMV-seronegative. The sequenced sample was PBMCs. This sequence uses TRBV6-5 and TRBJ2-7, and TRBD1 aligns with 8 junction nucleotides. This receptor has the CDR3 CASSYTWSTGASEQYF. The nucleotides read TGTGCCAGCAGTTATACCTGGTCGACAGGGGCGAGCGAGCAGTACTTC.